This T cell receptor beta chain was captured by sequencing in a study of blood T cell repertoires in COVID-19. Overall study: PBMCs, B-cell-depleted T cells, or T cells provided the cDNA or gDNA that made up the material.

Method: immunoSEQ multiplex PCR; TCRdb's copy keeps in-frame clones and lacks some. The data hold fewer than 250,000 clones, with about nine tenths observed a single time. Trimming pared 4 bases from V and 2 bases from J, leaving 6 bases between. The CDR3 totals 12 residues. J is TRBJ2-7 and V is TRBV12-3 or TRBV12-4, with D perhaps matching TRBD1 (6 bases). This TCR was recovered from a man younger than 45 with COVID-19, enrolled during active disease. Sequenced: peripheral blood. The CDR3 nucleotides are TGTGCCAGCAGTTGGGACACCTACGAGCAGTACTTC. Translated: CASSWDTYEQYF.